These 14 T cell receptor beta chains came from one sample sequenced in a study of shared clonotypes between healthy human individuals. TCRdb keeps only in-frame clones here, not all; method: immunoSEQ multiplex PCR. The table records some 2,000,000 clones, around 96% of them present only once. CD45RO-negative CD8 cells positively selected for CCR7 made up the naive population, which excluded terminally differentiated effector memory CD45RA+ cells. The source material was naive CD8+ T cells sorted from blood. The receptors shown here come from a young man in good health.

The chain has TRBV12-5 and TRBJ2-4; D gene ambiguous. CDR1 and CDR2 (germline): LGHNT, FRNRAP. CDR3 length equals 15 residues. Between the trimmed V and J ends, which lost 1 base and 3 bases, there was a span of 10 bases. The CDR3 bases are TGTGCTAGTGGTTTGGGAGCTCTAGACAAAAACATTCAGTACTTC. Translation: CASGLGALDKNIQYF.

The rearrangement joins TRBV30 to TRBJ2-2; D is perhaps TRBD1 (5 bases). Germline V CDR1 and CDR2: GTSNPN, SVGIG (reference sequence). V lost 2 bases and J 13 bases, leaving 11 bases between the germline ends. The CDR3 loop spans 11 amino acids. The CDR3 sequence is CAWSPDSRLFF. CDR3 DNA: TGTGCCTGGAGTCCCGACAGCAGGCTGTTTTTT.

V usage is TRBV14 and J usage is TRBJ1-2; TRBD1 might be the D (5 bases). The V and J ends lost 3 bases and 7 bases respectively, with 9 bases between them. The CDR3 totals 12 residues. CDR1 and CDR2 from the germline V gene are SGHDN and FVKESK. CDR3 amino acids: CASSQAGTGYTF. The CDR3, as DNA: TGTGCCAGCAGCCAGGCCGGGACTGGCTACACCTTC.

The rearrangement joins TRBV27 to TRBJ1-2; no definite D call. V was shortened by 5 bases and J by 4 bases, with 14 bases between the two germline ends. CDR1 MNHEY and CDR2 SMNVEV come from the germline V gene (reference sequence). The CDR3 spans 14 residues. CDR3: CASSPTTGFYGYTF. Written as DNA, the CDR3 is TGTGCCAGCAGTCCAACTACGGGATTCTATGGCTACACCTTC.

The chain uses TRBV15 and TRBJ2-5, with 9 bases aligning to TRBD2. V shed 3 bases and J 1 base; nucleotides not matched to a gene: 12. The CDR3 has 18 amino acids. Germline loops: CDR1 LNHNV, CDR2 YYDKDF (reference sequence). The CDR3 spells CATSSGTSSSTIQETQYF. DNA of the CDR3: TGTGCCACCAGCAGTGGGACTAGCAGCTCTACGATCCAAGAGACCCAGTACTTC.

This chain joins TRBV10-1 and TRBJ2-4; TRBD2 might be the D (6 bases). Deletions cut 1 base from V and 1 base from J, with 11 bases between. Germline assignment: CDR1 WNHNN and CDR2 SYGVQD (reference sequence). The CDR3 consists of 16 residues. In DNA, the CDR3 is TGCGCCAGCAGTGAGTTCAGGGAGGATGCCAAAAACATTCAGTACTTC. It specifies CASSEFREDAKNIQYF.

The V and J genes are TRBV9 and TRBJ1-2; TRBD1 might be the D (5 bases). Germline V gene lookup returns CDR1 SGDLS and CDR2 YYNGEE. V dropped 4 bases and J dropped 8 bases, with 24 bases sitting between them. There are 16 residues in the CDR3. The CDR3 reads CASSPWGEGAQEGYTF. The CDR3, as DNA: TGTGCCAGCAGCCCCTGGGGCGAGGGCGCCCAGGAGGGCTACACCTTC.

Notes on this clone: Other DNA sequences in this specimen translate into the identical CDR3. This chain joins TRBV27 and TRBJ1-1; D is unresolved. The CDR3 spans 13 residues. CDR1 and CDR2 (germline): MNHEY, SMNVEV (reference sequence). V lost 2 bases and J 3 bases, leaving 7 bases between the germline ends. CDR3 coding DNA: TGTGCCAGCAGTTTAGACGGATACACTGAAGCTTTCTTT. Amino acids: CASSLDGYTEAFF.

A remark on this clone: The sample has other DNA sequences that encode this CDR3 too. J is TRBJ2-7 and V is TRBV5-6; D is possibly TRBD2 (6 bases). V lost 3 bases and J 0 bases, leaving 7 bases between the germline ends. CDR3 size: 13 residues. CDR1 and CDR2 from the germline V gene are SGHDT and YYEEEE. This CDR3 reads CASSSGLSYEQYF. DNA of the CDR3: TGTGCCAGCAGCTCGGGACTCTCCTACGAGCAGTACTTC.

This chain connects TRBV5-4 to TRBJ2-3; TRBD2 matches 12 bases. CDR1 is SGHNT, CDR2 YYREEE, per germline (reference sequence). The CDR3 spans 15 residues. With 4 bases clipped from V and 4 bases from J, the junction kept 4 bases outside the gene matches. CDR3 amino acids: CASSPSGRAPDTQYF. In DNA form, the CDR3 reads TGTGCCAGCAGCCCTAGCGGGAGGGCCCCAGATACGCAGTATTTT.

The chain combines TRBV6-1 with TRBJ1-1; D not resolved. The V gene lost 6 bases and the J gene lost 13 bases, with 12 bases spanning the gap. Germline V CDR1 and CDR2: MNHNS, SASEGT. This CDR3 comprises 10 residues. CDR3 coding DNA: TGTGCCAGCAGCTATCTCGGGCTTTTCTTT. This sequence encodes CASSYLGLFF.

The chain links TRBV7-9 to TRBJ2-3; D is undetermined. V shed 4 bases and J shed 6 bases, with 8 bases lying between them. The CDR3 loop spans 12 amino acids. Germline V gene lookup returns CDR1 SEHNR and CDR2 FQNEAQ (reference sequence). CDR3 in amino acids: CASSSETDTQYF. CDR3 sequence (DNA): TGTGCCAGCAGCTCCGAAACGGATACGCAGTATTTT. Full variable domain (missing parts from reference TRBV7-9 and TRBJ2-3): DTGVSQNPRHKITKRGQNVTFRCDPISEHNRLYWYRQTLGQGPEFLTYFQNEAQLEKSRLLSDRFSAERPKGSFSTLEIQRTEQGDSAMYLCASSSETDTQYFGPGTRLTVL.

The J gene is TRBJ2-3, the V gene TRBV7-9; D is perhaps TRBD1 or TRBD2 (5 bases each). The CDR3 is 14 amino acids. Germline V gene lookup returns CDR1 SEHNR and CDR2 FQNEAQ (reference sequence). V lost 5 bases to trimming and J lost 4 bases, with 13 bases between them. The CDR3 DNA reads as TGTGCCAGCAGCGAGACGACGGGACCAGATACGCAGTATTTT. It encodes CASSETTGPDTQYF.

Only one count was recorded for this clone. In DNA, the CDR3 is TGCAGCGTTGAAGATCGGGACGGATTATACGAGCAGTACTTC. Encoded protein: CSVEDRDGLYEQYF. The chain has TRBV29-1 and TRBJ2-7, with D tentatively TRBD1 or TRBD2 (5 bases each). Germline V lookup: CDR1 SQVTM, CDR2 ANQGSEA. V lost 0 bases to trimming and J lost 4 bases, with 13 bases between them. The CDR3 extends over 14 amino acids.